The present entry profiles one T cell receptor (beta chain) with its context. RNA transcripts were the template for amplifying TCR beta CDR3 regions. A first-round RT-PCR of the TCR CDR3 used the HTBI primer set. Each CDR3 protein gets one entry after TCRdb re-called the multiplex PCR reads with MiXCR. The table records more than 500,000 distinct CDR3 sequences, 46% of them present only once. Clinical symptoms, serum thyroxine and TRAb, thyroid ultrasound and orbital computed tomography together formed the diagnostic basis. The data stem from a study of T cells in Graves' hyperthyroidism and ophthalmopathy. With 0 bases removed from V and 4 bases from J, the gap between germline ends came to 15 bases. The CDR3 has 15 residues. Germline lookup yields CDR1 DFQATT and CDR2 SNEGSKA (reference sequence).

This chain connects TRBV20-1 to TRBJ2-5; D is possibly TRBD1 (5 bases). The source material was peripheral blood or thyroid tissue (not recorded which). This clonotype originated in an adult woman with Graves' disease, either hyperthyroidism or ophthalmopathy (not recorded which). The CDR3 bases are TGCAGTGCTAGAGATAGGGGCGAGGTAGGAGAGACCCAGTACTTC. This gives the protein CSARDRGEVGETQYF.